This T cell receptor beta chain was sequenced for a study of Graves' ophthalmopathy and Graves' hyperthyroidism. This clonotype was recorded at least ten times. The authors amplified TCR beta CDR3 regions from RNA transcripts. HTBI-primed RT-PCR formed the first round, and a multiplex PCR formed the second. Using its own MiXCR run on the multiplex PCR reads, TCRdb lists one record per CDR3 protein. The table has hundreds of thousands of distinct CDR3 sequences, approximately 21% seen once. This receptor was obtained from a woman younger than 35 with stable Graves' hyperthyroidism. The sample comprised peripheral blood.

Written as DNA, the CDR3 is TGCAGTGCTAGATCAGGGATCCAAAAAAACATTCAGTACTTC. The encoded protein is CSARSGIQKNIQYF. The rearrangement uses TRBV20-1 and TRBJ2-4; possibly TRBD1 for D (5 bases). The V end lost 2 bases, the J end lost 4 bases, and 12 bases lay between the germline ends. CDR1 DFQATT and CDR2 SNEGSKA come from the germline V gene (reference sequence). The CDR3 runs to 14 residues.